The TCR beta chain under discussion was sequenced for a study of T cells expressing NK-cell markers. Findings and caveats of the study: A handful of donors likewise had their CD3+CD56-NKG2C+ fraction led by these clonotypes.

The CDR3 contains 13 residues. Germline V lookup: CDR1 SEHNR, CDR2 FQNEAQ (reference sequence). On this clonotype itself: The antigen is unknown.

TCRdb reanalyzed the 5' RACE reads, giving one entry per CDR3 protein sequence and no DNA. The ten top clones account for approximately 0.39%, within a sample of some 300,000 distinct CDR3 sequences. Sequenced: blood T cells: a sorted CD56 or NKG2C T cell subset, CD4+ or CD8+ T cells, or bulk PBMC T cells (not recorded which). The source of this sequence is a man aged 18 to 35 in good health. The chain links TRBV7-9 to TRBJ2-1; without DNA, the TCRdb call of TRBD2 cannot be checked. The CDR3 reads CASTKRGSGEQFF.